Below, one TCR beta chain is given with its context. The data derive from a study of blood T cells in healthy people across ages. Germline V lookup: CDR1 ENHRY, CDR2 SYGVKD. The CDR3 covers 15 residues. V lost 2 bases to trimming and J lost 10 bases; unmatched junction nucleotides: 10. For the second PCR, which ran for about 6 to 12 cycles, a sample-barcoded 5' primer and a J-beta primer mix were used. One entry per CDR3 protein results from TCRdb running MiXCR on the 5' RACE reads. Altogether roughly 860,000 distinct CDR3 sequences are present, around two thirds being singletons, with the ten largest covering 28%.

The sequencing sample was made of blood. The clonotype was recovered from a man aged 30-40 years in good health. The rearrangement uses TRBV10-3 and TRBJ2-1, with 8 bases that match TRBD2. CDR3 bases: TGTGCCATCAGTGAGAACGCGGGGGGCCGGGAGGAGCAGTTCTTC. Translating gives CAISENAGGREEQFF.